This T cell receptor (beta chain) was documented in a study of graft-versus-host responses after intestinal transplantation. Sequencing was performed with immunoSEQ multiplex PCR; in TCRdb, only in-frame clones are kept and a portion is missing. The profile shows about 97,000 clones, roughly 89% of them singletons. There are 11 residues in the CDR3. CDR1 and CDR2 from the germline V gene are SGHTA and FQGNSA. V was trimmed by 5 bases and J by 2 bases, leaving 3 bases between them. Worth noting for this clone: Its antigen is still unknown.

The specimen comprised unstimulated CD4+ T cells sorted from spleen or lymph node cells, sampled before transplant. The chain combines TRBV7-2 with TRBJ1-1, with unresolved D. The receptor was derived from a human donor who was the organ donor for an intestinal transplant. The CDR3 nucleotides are TGTGCCAGCAGCCATAACACTGAAGCTTTCTTT. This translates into CASSHNTEAFF.